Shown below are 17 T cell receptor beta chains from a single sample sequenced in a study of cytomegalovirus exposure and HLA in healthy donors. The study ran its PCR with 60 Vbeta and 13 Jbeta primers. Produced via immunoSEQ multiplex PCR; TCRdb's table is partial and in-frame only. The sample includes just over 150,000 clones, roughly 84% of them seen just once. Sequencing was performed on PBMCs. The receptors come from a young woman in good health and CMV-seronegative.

The CDR3 sequence: CASSDHPGTGIFFF. Here the CDR3 DNA reads TGTGCCAGTAGTGACCACCCCGGGACAGGGATATTTTTCTTT. The chain carries TRBV19 and TRBJ1-1; 9 bases map to TRBD1. The trim removed 5 bases at V and 13 bases at J, leaving 14 bases unmatched. Germline lookup yields CDR1 LNHDA and CDR2 SQIVND (reference sequence). CDR3 length: 14 amino acids. Full variable domain (missing parts from reference TRBV19 and TRBJ1-1): DGGITQSPKYLFRKEGQNVTLSCEQNLNHDAMYWYRQDPGQGLRLIYYSQIVNDFQKGDIAEGYSVSREKKESFPLTVTSAQKNPTAFYLCASSDHPGTGIFFFGQGTRLTVV.

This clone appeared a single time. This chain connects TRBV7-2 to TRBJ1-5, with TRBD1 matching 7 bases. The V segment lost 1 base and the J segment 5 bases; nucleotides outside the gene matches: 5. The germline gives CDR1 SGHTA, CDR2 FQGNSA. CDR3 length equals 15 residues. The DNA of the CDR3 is TGTGCCAGCAGCTTAGGGGGGACAGTGGATCAGCCCCAGCATTTT. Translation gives CASSLGGTVDQPQHF. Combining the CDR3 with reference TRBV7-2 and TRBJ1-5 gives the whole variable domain GAGVSQSPSNKVTEKGKDVELRCDPISGHTALYWYRQSLGQGLEFLIYFQGNSAPDKSGLPSDRFSAERTGGSVSTLTIQRTQQEDSAVYLCASSLGGTVDQPQHFGDGTRLSIL.

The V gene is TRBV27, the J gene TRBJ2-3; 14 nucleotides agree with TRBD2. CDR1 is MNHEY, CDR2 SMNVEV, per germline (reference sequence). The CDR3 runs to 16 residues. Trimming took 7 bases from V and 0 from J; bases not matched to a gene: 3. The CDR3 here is CASNRLAGGSTDTQYF. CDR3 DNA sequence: TGTGCCAGCAATCGACTAGCGGGGGGGAGCACAGATACGCAGTATTTT.

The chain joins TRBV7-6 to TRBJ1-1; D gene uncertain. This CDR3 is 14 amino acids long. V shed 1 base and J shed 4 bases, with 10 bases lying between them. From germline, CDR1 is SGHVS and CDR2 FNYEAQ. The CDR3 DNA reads TGTGCCAGCAGCTTAGGGACTTTGGGCACTGAAGCTTTCTTT. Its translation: CASSLGTLGTEAFF.

The CDR3 DNA is TGTGCCAGCAGCTTGGACTCCACCTACGAGCAGTACTTC. It encodes CASSLDSTYEQYF. This chain joins TRBV7-2 and TRBJ2-7; possible D gene TRBD2, 5 bases. CDR3 size: 13 residues. The V gene's germline CDR1 is SGHTA and CDR2 FQGNSA. The germline V and J ends were trimmed by 3 bases and 2 bases, with 8 bases remaining between them.

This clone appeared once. The CDR3: CASSSGLAGPANTGELFF. The CDR3 DNA reads TGTGCCAGCAGCTCCGGACTAGCGGGACCCGCGAACACCGGGGAGCTGTTTTTT. The chain combines TRBV7-3 with TRBJ2-2, with 12 positions matching TRBD2. CDR3 length: 18 residues. Germline CDR1 is SGHTA and CDR2 is FQGTGA. J was trimmed by 0 bases and V by 4 bases; bases with no gene match: 6.

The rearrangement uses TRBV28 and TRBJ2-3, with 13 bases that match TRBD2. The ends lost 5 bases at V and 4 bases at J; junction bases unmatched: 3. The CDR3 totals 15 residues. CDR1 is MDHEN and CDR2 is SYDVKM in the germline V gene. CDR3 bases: TGTGCCAGCAGTCTGGGACTAGCGGGACCAGATACGCAGTATTTT. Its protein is CASSLGLAGPDTQYF.

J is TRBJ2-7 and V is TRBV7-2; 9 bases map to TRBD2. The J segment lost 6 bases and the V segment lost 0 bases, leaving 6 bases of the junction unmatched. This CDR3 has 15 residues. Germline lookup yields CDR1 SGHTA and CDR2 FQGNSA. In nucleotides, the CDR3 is TGTGCCAGCAGCTTAGCCGCTAGCGGGACGGGCGAGCAGTACTTC. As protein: CASSLAASGTGEQYF.

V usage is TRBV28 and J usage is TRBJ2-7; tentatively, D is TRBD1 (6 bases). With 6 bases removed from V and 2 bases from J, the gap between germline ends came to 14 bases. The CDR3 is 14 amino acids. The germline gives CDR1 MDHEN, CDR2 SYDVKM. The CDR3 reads CASSYRDKPYEQYF. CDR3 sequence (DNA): TGTGCCAGCAGCTACAGGGACAAACCCTACGAGCAGTACTTC.

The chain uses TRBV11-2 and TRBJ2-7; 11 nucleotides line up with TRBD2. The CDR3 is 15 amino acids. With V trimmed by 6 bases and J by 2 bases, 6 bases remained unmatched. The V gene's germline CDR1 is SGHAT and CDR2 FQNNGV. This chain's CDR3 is CASSPLGLAAYEQYF. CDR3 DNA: TGTGCCAGCAGTCCTCTGGGACTAGCGGCCTACGAGCAGTACTTC.

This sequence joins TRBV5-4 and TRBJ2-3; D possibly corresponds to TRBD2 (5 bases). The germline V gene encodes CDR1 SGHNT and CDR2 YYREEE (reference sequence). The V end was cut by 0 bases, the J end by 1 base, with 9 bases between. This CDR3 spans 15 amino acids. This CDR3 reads CASSLVGEGTDTQYF. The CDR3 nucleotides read TGTGCCAGCAGCTTGGTGGGAGAGGGCACAGATACGCAGTATTTT.

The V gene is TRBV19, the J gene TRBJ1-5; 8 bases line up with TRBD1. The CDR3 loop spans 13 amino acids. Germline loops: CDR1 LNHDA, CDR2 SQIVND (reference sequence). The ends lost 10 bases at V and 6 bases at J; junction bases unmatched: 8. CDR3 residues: CATRGQGSQPQHF. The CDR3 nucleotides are TGTGCCACCCGCGGACAGGGAAGTCAGCCCCAGCATTTT.

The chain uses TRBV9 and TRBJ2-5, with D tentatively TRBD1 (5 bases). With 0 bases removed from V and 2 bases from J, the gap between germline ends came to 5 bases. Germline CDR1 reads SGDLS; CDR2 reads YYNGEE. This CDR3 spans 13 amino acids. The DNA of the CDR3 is TGTGCCAGCAGCGTAGGACAGCAAGAGACCCAGTACTTC. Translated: CASSVGQQETQYF.

This CDR3 is CASSPPLPLDINGYTF. The CDR3 bases are TGTGCCAGCAGTCCACCCCTACCACTGGACATAAATGGCTACACCTTC. The chain uses TRBV28 and TRBJ1-2; TRBD1 is a possible D gene (5 bases). CDR1 is MDHEN and CDR2 is SYDVKM in the germline V gene. The CDR3 runs 16 residues. Trimming cost V 5 bases and J 6 bases, with 22 bases left between them.

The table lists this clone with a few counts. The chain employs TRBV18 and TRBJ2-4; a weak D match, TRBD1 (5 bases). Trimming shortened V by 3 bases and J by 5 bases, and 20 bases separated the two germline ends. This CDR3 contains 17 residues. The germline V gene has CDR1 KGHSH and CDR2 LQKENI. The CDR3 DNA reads TGTGCCAGCTCACCCACGGACAAGGGATCCTTCCAAAACATTCAGTACTTC. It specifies CASSPTDKGSFQNIQYF.

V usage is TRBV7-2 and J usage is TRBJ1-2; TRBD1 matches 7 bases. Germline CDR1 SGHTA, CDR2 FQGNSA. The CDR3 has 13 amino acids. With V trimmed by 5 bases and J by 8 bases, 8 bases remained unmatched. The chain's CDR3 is CASSQRQGRGYTF. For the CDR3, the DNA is TGTGCCAGCAGCCAGAGACAGGGCCGGGGCTACACCTTC.

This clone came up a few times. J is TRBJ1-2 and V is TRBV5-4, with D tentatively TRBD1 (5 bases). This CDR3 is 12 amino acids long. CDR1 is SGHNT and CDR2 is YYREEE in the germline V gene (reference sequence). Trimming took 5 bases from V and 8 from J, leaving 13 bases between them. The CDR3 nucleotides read TGTGCCAGCAGTTATACAGGAAGGGGCTACACCTTC. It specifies CASSYTGRGYTF.